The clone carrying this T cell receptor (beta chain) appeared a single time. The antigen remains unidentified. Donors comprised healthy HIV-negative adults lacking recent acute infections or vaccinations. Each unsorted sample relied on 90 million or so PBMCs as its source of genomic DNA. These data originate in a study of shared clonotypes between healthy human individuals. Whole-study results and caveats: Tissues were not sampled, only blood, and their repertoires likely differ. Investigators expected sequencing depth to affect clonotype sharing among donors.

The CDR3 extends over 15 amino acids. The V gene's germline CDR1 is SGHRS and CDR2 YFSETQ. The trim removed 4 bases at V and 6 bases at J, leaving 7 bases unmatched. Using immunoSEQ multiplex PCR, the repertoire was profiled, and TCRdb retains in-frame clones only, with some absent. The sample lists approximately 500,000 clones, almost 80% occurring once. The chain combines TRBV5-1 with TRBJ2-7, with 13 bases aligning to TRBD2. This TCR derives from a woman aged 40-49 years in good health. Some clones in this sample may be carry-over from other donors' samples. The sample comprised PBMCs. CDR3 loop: CASSAGLAGVFEQYF. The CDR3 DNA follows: TGCGCCAGCAGCGCCGGACTAGCGGGAGTTTTCGAGCAGTACTTC.